What follows are 31 T cell receptor beta chains derived from one specimen sequenced in a study of blood T cell repertoires in COVID-19. Here immunoSEQ multiplex PCR was the method, and the copy in TCRdb shows in-frame clones only, minus some. The sample carries over 150,000 clones, approximately 91% recorded once. The sample was peripheral blood. The receptors come from a man aged 18 to 29 with COVID-19, enrolled during active disease.

This chain joins TRBV11-2 and TRBJ1-1; the match to TRBD1 covers 7 bases. Germline CDR1 reads SGHAT; CDR2 reads FQNNGV. The V and J ends lost 5 bases and 0 bases, in that order; junction bases with no gene match: 9. The CDR3 spans 16 residues. As DNA, the CDR3 is TGTGCCAGCAGCAAGATCCGGGACAGCATGAACACTGAAGCTTTCTTT. Translated, it gives CASSKIRDSMNTEAFF.

The rearrangement joins TRBV19 to TRBJ2-1; D unresolved. Trimming shortened V by 8 bases and J by 7 bases, and 9 bases separated the two germline ends. The CDR3 has 11 amino acids. CDR1 is LNHDA, CDR2 SQIVND, per germline (reference sequence). The CDR3, as DNA: TGTGCCAGTGGCTTGCTTAATGAGCAGTTCTTC. Protein: CASGLLNEQFF.

This chain connects TRBV4-3 to TRBJ2-1; 12 nucleotides line up with TRBD2. V dropped 1 base and J dropped 6; count of bases not matched to a gene: 4. The CDR3 runs 16 residues. Germline V gene sequence: CDR1 LGHNA, CDR2 YSLEER. CDR3 DNA sequence: TGCGCCAGCAGCCAAGGACTAGCGGGAGCGCTCAATGAGCAGTTCTTC. Residues: CASSQGLAGALNEQFF.

In its sample, this clone was seen once. The chain couples TRBV19 to TRBJ2-3; perhaps TRBD2 as D (6 bases). The CDR3 totals 16 residues. Germline loops: CDR1 LNHDA, CDR2 SQIVND (reference sequence). V was clipped by 2 bases and J by 8 bases, with 20 bases between them. The CDR3 here is CASSIRPGREVVTQYF. The CDR3 DNA reads TGTGCCAGTAGTATAAGGCCCGGGAGAGAGGTGGTTACGCAGTATTTT.

The chain has TRBV7-2 and TRBJ2-1; 10 bases are shared with TRBD2. CDR3 size: 17 residues. Germline CDR1 is SGHTA and CDR2 is FQGNSA. After removal of 6 bases from V and 0 bases from J, the junction contained 8 bases not matched to a gene. The CDR3 DNA sequence: TGTGCCAGCAGTCTCTATAGCGGGGGGTACTCCTACAATGAGCAGTTCTTC. Translation gives CASSLYSGGYSYNEQFF.

The rearrangement joins TRBV5-6 to TRBJ2-1; D is perhaps TRBD2 (6 bases). The germline gives CDR1 SGHDT, CDR2 YYEEEE. Trimming took off 2 bases at V and 1 base at J, with 7 bases between the two ends. The CDR3 runs to 14 residues. CDR3: CASSFLASYNEQFF. The CDR3 nucleotides are TGTGCCAGCAGCTTTCTAGCGTCCTACAATGAGCAGTTCTTC.

The chain is built from TRBV4-3 and TRBJ2-7, with TRBD2 matching 7 bases. This CDR3 region has 19 residues. The junction had 18 bases not matched to a gene; V was cut back by 0 bases and J by 4 bases. Germline CDR1 and CDR2: LGHNA and YSLEER. The CDR3 is CASSQDPSGEGNLAYEQYF. CDR3 in DNA: TGCGCCAGCAGCCAAGACCCATCGGGGGAGGGAAATCTCGCGTACGAGCAGTACTTC.

Only one count was recorded for this clone. The chain is built from TRBV29-1 and TRBJ2-7, with 12 positions matching TRBD2. The CDR3 is made up of 13 amino acids. Per the germline V gene, CDR1 is SQVTM and CDR2 is ANQGSEA. V lost 7 bases and J lost 7; bases outside the gene matches: 8. The CDR3 loop is CSAGTSGPWEQYF. CDR3 DNA sequence: TGCAGCGCCGGGACTAGCGGGCCGTGGGAGCAGTACTTC.

The chain links TRBV5-1 to TRBJ1-4; 9 positions match TRBD1. This CDR3 has 14 amino acids. The V gene's germline CDR1 is SGHRS and CDR2 YFSETQ. V lost 3 bases, J lost 8 bases, and 5 bases stayed unmatched. CDR3 in amino acids: CASSSQGAEEKLFF. The CDR3 region has the DNA TGCGCCAGCAGCTCACAGGGGGCGGAAGAAAAACTGTTTTTT.

This chain links TRBV4-3 with TRBJ2-7; 14 nucleotides line up with TRBD2. Germline values: CDR1 LGHNA, CDR2 YSLEER. CDR3 length equals 16 residues. The V gene end was trimmed by 1 base and the J gene end by 4 bases; junction bases not matched to a gene: 3. In nucleotides, the CDR3 is TGCGCCAGCAGCCAAGGACTAGCGGGAGGGCCTTACGAGCAGTACTTC. It encodes CASSQGLAGGPYEQYF.

This clone was detected once. V usage is TRBV20-1 and J usage is TRBJ1-1; possibly TRBD1 for D (6 bases). This CDR3 comprises 11 residues. Germline V gene data show CDR1 as DFQATT and CDR2 as SNEGSKA (reference sequence). CDR3 loop: CRPTGNTEAFF. For the CDR3, the DNA is TGCCGCCCGACAGGGAACACTGAAGCTTTCTTT.

For the CDR3, the DNA is TGTGCCAGTATCGGGACTAGCGGGAGCATCACAGATACGCAGTATTTT. It translates to CASIGTSGSITDTQYF. This sequence joins TRBV19 and TRBJ2-3, with 14 nucleotides matching TRBD2. The CDR3 runs 16 residues. The V gene end was trimmed by 7 bases and the J gene end by 2 bases; junction bases not matched to a gene: 5. Germline lookup yields CDR1 LNHDA and CDR2 SQIVND (reference sequence).

This sequence joins TRBV28 and TRBJ2-7, with D possibly matching TRBD2 (7 bases). The CDR3 is 14 amino acids. CDR1 and CDR2 (germline): MDHEN, SYDVKM. The ends were cut back, 3 bases at V and 9 bases at J, with 18 bases in the middle. CDR3 sequence reads: CASSLYQRGAAQYF. As DNA, the CDR3 is TGTGCCAGCAGTTTGTATCAACGGGGGGCGGCGCAGTACTTC.

This rearrangement joins TRBV30 to TRBJ1-4; D not certain. Germline CDR1 reads GTSNPN; CDR2 reads SVGIG (reference sequence). V lost 5 bases and J 7 bases, leaving 17 bases between the germline ends. The CDR3 totals 14 residues. The CDR3 region has the DNA TGTGCCTGGTACGATCGGGGAGTCGGTGAAAAACTGTTTTTT. Translating it yields CAWYDRGVGEKLFF.

The genes are TRBV11-2 and TRBJ2-6, with a tentative D call TRBD1 (5 bases). V lost 0 bases, J lost 2 bases, and 11 bases lay in between. Per the germline V gene, CDR1 is SGHAT and CDR2 is FQNNGV. This CDR3 has 17 residues. The CDR3 spells CASSLEAGLPGANVLTF. CDR3 coding DNA: TGTGCCAGCAGCTTAGAGGCAGGGCTCCCTGGGGCCAACGTCCTGACTTTC.

The chain uses TRBV6-5 and TRBJ2-7; TRBD1 agrees at 7 bases. The trim removed 6 bases at V and 5 bases at J, leaving 10 bases unmatched. Germline values: CDR1 MNHEY, CDR2 SVGAGI. The CDR3 has 14 amino acids. CDR3 in DNA: TGTGCCAGCAGAACAGACAGGGTAGGGGACGAGCAGTACTTC. It translates to CASRTDRVGDEQYF.

The V gene is TRBV10-3, the J gene TRBJ2-5; possible D gene TRBD1, 6 bases. Germline V CDR1 and CDR2: ENHRY, SYGVKD. Trimming removed 8 bases from V and 3 bases from J, with 19 bases in between. The CDR3 has 15 amino acids. The chain's CDR3 is CAISSDGTHKETQYF. The DNA of the CDR3 is TGTGCCATCTCTTCAGACGGGACACATAAAGAGACCCAGTACTTC.

The chain employs TRBV13 and TRBJ2-3; 13 nucleotides align to TRBD2. V dropped 6 bases and J dropped 4; count of bases not matched to a gene: 4. Looked up from germline, CDR1 is PRHDT and CDR2 is FYEKMQ (reference sequence). The CDR3 totals 15 residues. In nucleotides, the CDR3 is TGTGCCAGCAGTCTACTAGCGGGAGGGCCAGATACGCAGTATTTT. Protein sequence: CASSLLAGGPDTQYF.

This sequence joins TRBV10-3 and TRBJ2-1, with TRBD1 matching 9 bases. CDR1 is ENHRY, CDR2 SYGVKD, per germline. This CDR3 has 16 residues. V lost 7 bases to trimming and J lost 3 bases; unmatched junction nucleotides: 10. As DNA, the CDR3 is TGTGCCATCACCAATCCTCCGGGACAGGGCTACAATGAGCAGTTCTTC. Translated: CAITNPPGQGYNEQFF.

The V call is TRBV5-1, the J call TRBJ1-2; D might be TRBD1 (6 bases). The CDR3 runs 13 residues. The ends were cut back, 4 bases at V and 4 bases at J, with 11 bases in the middle. In germline, CDR1 is SGHRS, CDR2 YFSETQ. The DNA of the CDR3 is TGCGCCAGCAGCGGGACAAATCTCTATGGCTACACCTTC. The encoded protein is CASSGTNLYGYTF. The full variable domain, in which reference TRBV5-1 and TRBJ1-2 provide the parts outside the CDR3, is KAGVTQTPRYLIKTRGQQVTLSCSPISGHRSVSWYQQTPGQGLQFLFEYFSETQRNKGNFPGRFSGRQFSNSRSEMNVSTLELGDSALYLCASSGTNLYGYTFGSGTRLTVV.

V is TRBV24-1 and J is TRBJ1-5, with D perhaps matching TRBD1 (5 bases). The V gene lost 4 bases and the J gene lost 3 bases, with 15 bases spanning the gap. Germline CDR1 reads KGHDR; CDR2 reads SFDVKD. The CDR3 is 16 residues long. The DNA of the CDR3 is TGTGCCACCAGTGACAATCATGACAGTCCCAATCAGCCCCAGCATTTT. Its translation: CATSDNHDSPNQPQHF.

The chain recombines TRBV30 with TRBJ2-1, with D perhaps matching TRBD2 (5 bases). Germline V gives CDR1 GTSNPN, CDR2 SVGIG (reference sequence). This CDR3 has 15 residues. The ends were cut back, 3 bases at V and 1 base at J, with 13 bases in the middle. The CDR3: CAWSRLLVSYNEQFF. CDR3 bases: TGTGCCTGGAGCCGGCTACTAGTATCCTACAATGAGCAGTTCTTC.

This chain joins TRBV27 and TRBJ2-1; 16 nucleotides agree with TRBD2. CDR1 and CDR2 (germline): MNHEY, SMNVEV (reference sequence). CDR3 length: 17 residues. With V trimmed by 5 bases and J by 7 bases, 8 bases remained unmatched. Here the CDR3 DNA reads TGTGCCAGCAGTAGGGGACTAGCGGGAGGGCCGTTTAATGAGCAGTTCTTC. It is translated as CASSRGLAGGPFNEQFF.

This chain links TRBV30 with TRBJ2-3, with TRBD2 matching over 9 bases. This CDR3 comprises 13 residues. The germline V gene has CDR1 GTSNPN and CDR2 SVGIG (reference sequence). Germline trimming cut 3 bases from V and 4 bases from J; bases unmatched to any gene: 2. CDR3 protein: CAWSLAGADTQYF. CDR3 DNA sequence: TGTGCCTGGAGCTTAGCGGGAGCAGATACGCAGTATTTT.

This clone was seen more than once but under ten times. The chain uses TRBV27 and TRBJ2-7, with 11 bases lining up with TRBD2. Germline CDR1 MNHEY, CDR2 SMNVEV (reference sequence). Unmatched junction bases numbered 8, after V lost 4 bases and J lost 3 bases. The CDR3 contains 16 residues. The DNA for the CDR3 is TGTGCCAGCAGTTCTGGGACTAGCGGATTTCTCTACGAGCAGTACTTC. Translating it yields CASSSGTSGFLYEQYF.

The chain links TRBV6-5 to TRBJ2-7; 8 positions match TRBD2. Germline V lookup: CDR1 MNHEY, CDR2 SVGAGI. The V and J ends lost 5 bases and 4 bases, in that order; junction bases with no gene match: 7. This CDR3 has 14 residues. The CDR3 sequence is CASSPGPGGYEQYF. The CDR3 coding sequence is TGTGCCAGCAGTCCGGGACCGGGAGGGTACGAGCAGTACTTC.

This chain uses TRBV25-1 with TRBJ2-1, with 11 nucleotides matching TRBD2. J was trimmed by 2 bases and V by 6 bases; bases with no gene match: 0. The CDR3 has 14 residues. CDR1 is MGHDK, CDR2 SYGVNS, per germline. The CDR3 sequence is CASRGLAAYNEQFF. CDR3 in DNA: TGTGCCAGCAGGGGACTAGCGGCCTACAATGAGCAGTTCTTC.

V gene TRBV5-6 combines with J gene TRBJ2-1; tentatively, D is TRBD1 (6 bases). CDR3 length: 13 residues. The V gene's germline CDR1 is SGHDT and CDR2 YYEEEE. V lost 4 bases and J lost 9, with 14 bases in between. This CDR3 is CASSTGTWGEQFF. As DNA, the CDR3 is TGTGCCAGCAGCACCGGGACATGGGGTGAGCAGTTCTTC.

The CDR3 sequence: CSVVPRDWDEQYF. The CDR3 DNA reads TGCAGCGTTGTGCCGCGGGACTGGGATGAGCAGTACTTC. The chain recombines TRBV29-1 with TRBJ2-7; D might be TRBD2 (6 bases). Trimming removed 4 bases at V and 7 bases at J, with 17 bases between. Looked up from germline, CDR1 is SQVTM and CDR2 is ANQGSEA. The CDR3 consists of 13 residues.

This chain uses TRBV11-3 with TRBJ2-5; D is perhaps TRBD1 (6 bases). Germline CDR1 and CDR2: SGHNT and YENEEA. The V and J ends lost 3 bases and 9 bases respectively, with 17 bases between them. The CDR3 spans 14 residues. CDR3 residues: CASSFGQTPQAQYF. The CDR3 nucleotides read TGTGCCAGCAGCTTCGGACAGACCCCCCAGGCCCAGTACTTC. Complete variable domain (other parts from reference TRBV11-3 and TRBJ2-5): EAGVVQSPRYKIIEKKQPVAFWCNPISGHNTLYWYLQNLGQGPELLIRYENEEAVDDSQLPKDRFSAERLKGVDSTLKIQPAELGDSAVYLCASSFGQTPQAQYFGPGTRLLVL.

J is TRBJ2-7 and V is TRBV19; TRBD1 matches at 7 bases. V lost 5 bases to trimming and J lost 3 bases; unmatched junction nucleotides: 7. Germline CDR1 and CDR2: LNHDA and SQIVND (reference sequence). The CDR3 is 14 amino acids. The CDR3 sequence is CASSAAAGGYEQYF. CDR3 nucleotide sequence: TGTGCCAGTAGTGCAGCGGCAGGGGGCTACGAGCAGTACTTC. The whole variable domain, remainder taken from reference TRBV19 and TRBJ2-7, is DGGITQSPKYLFRKEGQNVTLSCEQNLNHDAMYWYRQDPGQGLRLIYYSQIVNDFQKGDIAEGYSVSREKKESFPLTVTSAQKNPTAFYLCASSAAAGGYEQYFGPGTRLTVT.